The rows below give T cell receptor beta chains drawn from one sample of a study of blood T cell repertoires in COVID-19. Clones were sequenced by immunoSEQ multiplex PCR, and TCRdb holds only the in-frame ones, with some missing. This table has under 250,000 clones, 80% to 90% appearing once. The sequencing sample was made of peripheral blood. The receptors come from a woman in her fifties or sixties with acute or convalescent COVID-19. Each CDR3 is given with its conserved first and last residue. The D gene is left open where the match is weak. Some rows have no size entry. The others give once, few or many, or a class for an expanded clone.

j_call | d_call | v_call | clone_size | cdr3_nt | cdr3_aa
TRBJ2-7 | TRBD1 | TRBV27 | . | TGTGCCAGCAGTTGGGGACAGGGGCCCAGGACCGAGCAGTACTTC | CASSWGQGPRTEQYF
TRBJ1-4 | TRBD1 | TRBV2 | . | TGTGCCAGCGGTAGACAGGGCGGCGATGAAAAACTGTTTTTT | CASGRQGGDEKLFF
TRBJ2-1 | . | TRBV24-1 | . | TGTGCCACCAGTCCGGGGAATGAGCAGTTCTTC | CATSPGNEQFF
TRBJ2-5 | . | TRBV5-5 | . | TGTGCCAGCAGCTTGCGGGGGGCCGGGGGGACCCAGTACTTC | CASSLRGAGGTQYF
TRBJ2-2 | . | TRBV3-1/TRBV3-2 | . | TGTGCCAGCAGATATTCCGGACTGGTAGAGACCGGGGAGCTGTTTTTT | CASRYSGLVETGELFF
TRBJ2-7 | TRBD2 | TRBV7-9 | once | TGTGCCAGCAGCCTTACTAGCGACGAGCAGTACTTC | CASSLTSDEQYF
TRBJ1-4 | . | TRBV3-1/TRBV3-2 | . | TGTGCCAGCGGGAGATCACAAGAAAAACTGTTTTTT | CASGRSQEKLFF
TRBJ2-5 | . | TRBV24-1 | few | TGTGCCACCAGCACCGCCGACCCCTCACTGGACTCTCAAGAGACCCAGTACTTC | CATSTADPSLDSQETQYF
TRBJ2-5 | . | TRBV24-1 | . | TGTGCCACCAGTCGAGGCGCCAAGCTCCCCGAGCAAGAGACCCAGTACTTC | CATSRGAKLPEQETQYF
TRBJ2-5 | . | TRBV25-1 | . | TGTGCCAGCAGTGAACTCAAGGGGGTTGAGACCCAGTACTTC | CASSELKGVETQYF
TRBJ2-7 | TRBD2 | TRBV18 | . | TGTGCCAGCTCACCACTAGCGGGAACCTCCTACGAGCAGTACTTC | CASSPLAGTSYEQYF
TRBJ2-5 | . | TRBV19 | . | TGTGCCAGTAAACGGCAGGCCAGCCAAGAGACCCAGTACTTC | CASKRQASQETQYF
TRBJ1-5 | TRBD1 | TRBV7-9 | . | TGTGCCAGCAGCTTATCCGGGACAGGGGTCAATCAGCCCCAGCATTTT | CASSLSGTGVNQPQHF
TRBJ2-7 | . | TRBV21-1 | . | TGTGCCAGCAGCAAAGTTAACAGGGACGGCTACGAGCAGTACTTC | CASSKVNRDGYEQYF
TRBJ1-1 | . | TRBV10-1 | . | TGCGCCAGCAGTGAGTGGGAAGAGGGCTCGGACACTGAAGCTTTCTTT | CASSEWEEGSDTEAFF
TRBJ2-7 | TRBD1 | TRBV25-1 | few | TGTGCCAGCAGTGAAAAGACAGGGGGGCAGCGGGAGCAGTACTTC | CASSEKTGGQREQYF
TRBJ2-7 | TRBD2 | TRBV6-5 | . | TGTGCCAGCAGCCCGGGACTAGCGGGAACCTACGAGCAGTACTTC | CASSPGLAGTYEQYF
TRBJ1-5 | . | TRBV4-2 | . | TGTGCCAGCAGCTCGAGGACAGATAGCAATCAGCCCCAGCATTTT | CASSSRTDSNQPQHF
TRBJ2-5 | . | TRBV18 | . | TGTGCCAGCTCACTTTTTGGAGGATTGGAGACCCAGTACTTC | CASSLFGGLETQYF
TRBJ2-1 | . | TRBV12-5 | . | TGTGCTAGTGGTCCAGCCATAGCGCTCTCCTACAATGAGCAGTTCTTC | CASGPAIALSYNEQFF
TRBJ2-5 | TRBD2 | TRBV29-1 | . | TGCAGCGCTAGTAGCGGGAATCAAGAGACCCAGTACTTC | CSASSGNQETQYF
TRBJ2-5 | TRBD2 | TRBV2 | . | TGTGCCAGCAAAAGACTAGCGGGCGACCAAGAGACCCAGTACTTC | CASKRLAGDQETQYF
TRBJ2-5 | TRBD1 | TRBV5-1 | . | TGCGCCAGCAGCTTCAGGACAGGGGAGCCACAAGAGACCCAGTACTTC | CASSFRTGEPQETQYF
TRBJ2-3 | TRBD1 | TRBV2 | . | TGTGCCAGCAGAGACAGGGTGCGCACAGATACGCAGTATTTT | CASRDRVRTDTQYF
TRBJ2-3 | TRBD2 | TRBV19 | . | TGTGCCAGTACCAGGACTCTAGCGGATCGCACAGATACGCAGTATTTT | CASTRTLADRTDTQYF
TRBJ2-1 | . | TRBV27 | . | TGTGCCAGCAAAGAACAGGCCTACAATGAGCAGTTCTTC | CASKEQAYNEQFF
TRBJ2-1 | . | TRBV6-5 | . | TGTGCCAGCAGCAAACACAGGTTAAATGAGCAGTTCTTC | CASSKHRLNEQFF
TRBJ1-2 | . | TRBV6-5 | . | TGTGCCAGCAGTTACTCCCAACAGGCCACTAACTATGGCTACACCTTC | CASSYSQQATNYGYTF
TRBJ1-6 | . | TRBV28 | . | TGTGCCAGCAGTTTGCCGGGGATGGGAGATAATTCACCCCTCCACTTT | CASSLPGMGDNSPLHF
TRBJ1-1 | . | TRBV24-1 | . | TGTGCCACCAGCACCTGTACAGGGAAAAACACTGAAGCTTTCTTT | CATSTCTGKNTEAFF
TRBJ2-7 | . | TRBV5-1 | . | TGCGCCAGCAGACGGCAGACTAGCTCCTACGAGCAGTACTTC | CASRRQTSSYEQYF
TRBJ2-5 | . | TRBV5-1 | . | TGCGCCAGCAGCCCGCAGCCGACAGGTTACCAAGAGACCCAGTACTTC | CASSPQPTGYQETQYF
TRBJ2-5 | . | TRBV6-2/TRBV6-3 | . | TGTGCCAGCAGTTATCTGGGGGGAACGGAGACCCAGTACTTC | CASSYLGGTETQYF
TRBJ2-7 | . | TRBV21-1 | . | TGTGCCAGCAGCATCCGCTGGGGACTAGCGGGAGGAGCCGAGCAGTACTTC | CASSIRWGLAGGAEQYF
TRBJ2-1 | . | TRBV6-5 | . | TGTGCCAGCAGGACAGGGAGGAGTGAGCAGTTCTTC | CASRTGRSEQFF
TRBJ2-7 | . | TRBV4-1 | . | TGCGCCAGCAGCCAAGATCTGAAAGGGGGATACTACGAGCAGTACTTC | CASSQDLKGGYYEQYF
TRBJ1-5 | TRBD1 | TRBV5-6 | . | TGTGCCAGCAGCTGGGGGGACAGAACTGATCAGCCCCAGCATTTT | CASSWGDRTDQPQHF
TRBJ2-1 | TRBD1 | TRBV7-6 | . | TGTGCCAGCAGCCTACGGACAGGGAAAGGCAATGAGCAGTTCTTC | CASSLRTGKGNEQFF
TRBJ1-2 | . | TRBV12-5 | . | TGTGCTAGTGGCTTGGGGGGGGCTAACTATGGCTACACCTTC | CASGLGGANYGYTF
TRBJ1-1 | . | TRBV28 | . | TGTGCCAGCAAGGCCACCCGGGGTGAAGCTTTCTTT | CASKATRGEAFF
TRBJ2-1 | TRBD1 | TRBV28 | . | TGTGCCAGCAGTTCGGATCCCACAGGGGGTAAAAATGAGCAGTTCTTC | CASSSDPTGGKNEQFF
TRBJ1-1 | . | TRBV9 | . | TGTGCCAGCAGCGCCGGGGGTGTCCCTGAAGCTTTCTTT | CASSAGGVPEAFF
TRBJ2-7 | TRBD2 | TRBV24-1 | . | TGTGCCACCAGTGAGCCTCGGACTAGCGGGAGTTACGAGCAGTACTTC | CATSEPRTSGSYEQYF
TRBJ2-5 | . | TRBV14 | . | TGTGCCAGCAGCCCCCACGGCCAAGAGACCCAGTACTTC | CASSPHGQETQYF
TRBJ2-2 | . | TRBV7-3 | . | TGTGCCAGCAGCAAGGACAATCGGGACACCGGGGAGCTGTTTTTT | CASSKDNRDTGELFF
TRBJ1-4 | TRBD1 | TRBV18 | . | TGTGCCAGCTCCCCGAAAACTCAGGGGGCGCGGGAAAAACTGTTTTTT | CASSPKTQGAREKLFF
TRBJ2-7 | TRBD2 | TRBV3-1/TRBV3-2 | few | TGTGCCAGCAGCCCTCCAACAGCGGGAGGCGAGCAGTACTTC | CASSPPTAGGEQYF
TRBJ2-1 | TRBD2 | TRBV19 | . | TGTGCCAGTAGTATGGGCGGGAGGGGGAATGAGCAGTTCTTC | CASSMGGRGNEQFF
TRBJ1-1 | . | TRBV6-2/TRBV6-3 | . | TGTGCCAGCAGGTACAATCAGGAACGATACACTGAAGCTTTCTTT | CASRYNQERYTEAFF
TRBJ2-3 | . | TRBV7-4 | . | TGTGCCAGCAGCTTCGCCCGGGACAAGGGCACAGATACGCAGTATTTT | CASSFARDKGTDTQYF
TRBJ2-7 | TRBD2 | TRBV7-2 | . | TGTGCCAGCAGCTCAGCGGGAGGGCCAAGCTACGAGCAGTACTTC | CASSSAGGPSYEQYF
TRBJ2-7 | . | TRBV27 | . | TGTGCCAGCAGTTTGGGGGGAGGCAGGGGGGTAAACGAGCAGTACTTC | CASSLGGGRGVNEQYF
TRBJ2-1 | TRBD2 | TRBV9 | . | TGTGCCAGCAGCGTAGTAGGGACTAGCGGGAGGGCCGTAAACAATGAGCAGTTCTTC | CASSVVGTSGRAVNNEQFF
TRBJ2-5 | TRBD2 | TRBV4-2 | . | TGTGCCAGCAGTCCCGGGACTAGCCAAGAGACCCAGTACTTC | CASSPGTSQETQYF
TRBJ2-2 | . | TRBV2 | . | TGTGCCAGCACCCAGGGGAAGGCCGGGGAGCTGTTTTTT | CASTQGKAGELFF
TRBJ2-3 | . | TRBV6-5 | . | TGTGCCAGCAGTTCCAGCGGGCCTAGCACAGATACGCAGTATTTT | CASSSSGPSTDTQYF
TRBJ2-7 | . | TRBV30 | . | TGTGCCTGGAGTCTGGGGAGCCTGGCCCTCTCCTACGAGCAGTACTTC | CAWSLGSLALSYEQYF
TRBJ1-3 | . | TRBV2 | . | TGTGCCAGCCTAAAGCGGTCGGGACACTCTGGAAACACCATATATTTT | CASLKRSGHSGNTIYF
TRBJ2-1 | TRBD2 | TRBV6-4 | . | TGTGCCAGCAGTGACGCGGGGGGACTAGGGGGCAATGAGCAGTTCTTC | CASSDAGGLGGNEQFF